These 2 T cell receptor beta chains came from one sample sequenced in a study of T-cell reconstitution after alpha-beta-depleted transplantation in children. During its preparation, the TCRbeta library received unique molecular identifiers. From the PCR reads, TCRdb called clonotypes with MiXCR, one entry per CDR3 protein. The sample has about 600,000 distinct CDR3 sequences, roughly 10% seen once. The sample was PBMCs from the stem cell graft donor, taken from the stem cell graft. These receptors came from a human donor who donated a stem cell graft to a child with acute myeloid leukemia.

There are many counts of this clonotype. The V gene is TRBV5-1, the J gene TRBJ2-1; 11 nucleotides match TRBD2. V gave up 5 bases and J gave up 11 bases; unmatched junction bases: 12. Germline values: CDR1 SGHRS, CDR2 YFSETQ. The CDR3 contains 15 residues. The CDR3 here is CASRTGTSGLVKQFF. The CDR3, as DNA: TGCGCCAGCAGGACCGGGACTAGCGGCCTGGTGAAGCAGTTCTTC.

V gene TRBV3-1 combines with J gene TRBJ2-4; the D is unclear. This CDR3 is 15 amino acids long. Trimming left V 1 base short and J 10 bases short, with 17 bases between. The germline V gene has CDR1 LGHDT and CDR2 YNNKEL (reference sequence). The CDR3 region is CASSQVGSKRGIQYF. In DNA form, the CDR3 reads TGTGCCAGCAGCCAAGTCGGAAGCAAGCGCGGAATTCAGTACTTC. Full variable domain (missing parts from reference TRBV3-1 and TRBJ2-4): DTAVSQTPKYLVTQMGNDKSIKCEQNLGHDTMYWYKQDSKKFLKIMFSYNNKELIINETVPNRFSPKSPDKAHLNLHINSLELGDSAVYFCASSQVGSKRGIQYFGAGTRLSVL.